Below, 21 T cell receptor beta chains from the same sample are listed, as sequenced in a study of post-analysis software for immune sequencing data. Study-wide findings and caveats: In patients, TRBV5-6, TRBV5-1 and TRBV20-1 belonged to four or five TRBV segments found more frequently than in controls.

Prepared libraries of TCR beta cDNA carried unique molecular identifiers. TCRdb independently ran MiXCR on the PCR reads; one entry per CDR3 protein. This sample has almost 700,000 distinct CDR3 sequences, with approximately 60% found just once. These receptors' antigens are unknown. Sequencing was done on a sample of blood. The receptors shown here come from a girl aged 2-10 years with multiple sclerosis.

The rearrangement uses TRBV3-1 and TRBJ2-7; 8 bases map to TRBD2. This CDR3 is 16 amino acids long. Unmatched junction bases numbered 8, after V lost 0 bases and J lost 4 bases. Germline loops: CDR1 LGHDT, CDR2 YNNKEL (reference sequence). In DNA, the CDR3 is TGTGCCAGCAGCCAAGATCTTGGCGGGAGGCGGTACGAGCAGTACTTC. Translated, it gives CASSQDLGGRRYEQYF.

CDR3 region: CASSLQVGGGNEQFF. The CDR3 coding sequence is TGTGCCAGCAGTTTACAGGTGGGGGGTGGCAATGAGCAGTTCTTC. This chain links TRBV12-3 or TRBV12-4 with TRBJ2-1, with D maybe TRBD2 (6 bases). This CDR3 region has 15 residues. Trimming removed 2 bases at V and 6 bases at J, with 14 bases between.

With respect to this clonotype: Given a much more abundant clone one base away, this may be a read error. CDR3 nucleotide sequence: TGTGTCAGCAGCTCTAGCGGGAGGGCCTACGAGCAGTACTTC. This sequence encodes CVSSSSGRAYEQYF. V and J are TRBV7-9 and TRBJ2-7; 12 bases match TRBD2. CDR3 length: 14 residues. The germline V gene encodes CDR1 SEHNR and CDR2 FQNEAQ (reference sequence).

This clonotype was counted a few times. The CDR3 here is CASSYEGGTEAFF. In DNA form, the CDR3 reads TGTGCCAGCAGTTACGAGGGAGGCACTGAAGCTTTCTTT. The chain recombines TRBV6-5 with TRBJ1-1; D is undetermined. Per the germline V gene, CDR1 is MNHEY and CDR2 is SVGAGI. There are 13 residues in the CDR3. V was cut by 2 bases and J by 4 bases, with 8 bases left in between.

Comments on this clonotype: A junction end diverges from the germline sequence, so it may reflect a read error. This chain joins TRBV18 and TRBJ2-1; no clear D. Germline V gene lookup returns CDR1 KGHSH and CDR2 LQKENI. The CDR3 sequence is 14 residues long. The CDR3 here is CASSRATLSNEQFF. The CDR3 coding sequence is TGTGCCAGTTCACGGGCAACCCTTTCCAATGAGCAGTTCTTC. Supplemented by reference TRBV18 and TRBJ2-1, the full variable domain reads NAGVMQNPRHLVRRRGQEARLRCSPMKGHSHVYWYRQLPEEGLKFMVYLQKENIIDESGMPKERFSAEFPKEGPSILRIQQVVRGDSAAYFCASSRATLSNEQFFGPGTRLTVL.

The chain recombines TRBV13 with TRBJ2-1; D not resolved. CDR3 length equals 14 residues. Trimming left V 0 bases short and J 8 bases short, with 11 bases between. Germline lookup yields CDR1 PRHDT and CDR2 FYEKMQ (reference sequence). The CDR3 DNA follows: TGTGCCAGCAGCTTAGGGGGTGCTCGTTATGAGCAGTTCTTC. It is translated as CASSLGGARYEQFF.

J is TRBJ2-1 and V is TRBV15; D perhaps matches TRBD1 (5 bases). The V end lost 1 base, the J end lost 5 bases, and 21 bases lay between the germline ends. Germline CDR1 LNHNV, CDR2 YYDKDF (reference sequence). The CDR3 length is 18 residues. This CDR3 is CATSRVDMWGERNNEQFF. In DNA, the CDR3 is TGTGCCACCAGCAGAGTCGATATGTGGGGCGAAAGGAACAATGAGCAGTTCTTC.

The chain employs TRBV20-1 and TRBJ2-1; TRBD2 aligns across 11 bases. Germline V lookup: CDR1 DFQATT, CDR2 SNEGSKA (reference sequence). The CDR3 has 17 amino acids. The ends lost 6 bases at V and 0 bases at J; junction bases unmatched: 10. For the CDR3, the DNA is TGCAGTGCCAGTCTAGCGGGAGGAAAGAGCTCCTACAATGAGCAGTTCTTC. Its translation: CSASLAGGKSSYNEQFF.

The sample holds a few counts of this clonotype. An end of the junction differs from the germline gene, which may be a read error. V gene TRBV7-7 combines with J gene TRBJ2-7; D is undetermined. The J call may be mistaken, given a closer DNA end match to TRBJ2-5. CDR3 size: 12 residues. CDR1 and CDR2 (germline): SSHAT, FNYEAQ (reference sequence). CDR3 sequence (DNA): TGTGCTAGCAGCTCAGAATCTGGGACCCAGTACTTC. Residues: CASSSESGTQYF.

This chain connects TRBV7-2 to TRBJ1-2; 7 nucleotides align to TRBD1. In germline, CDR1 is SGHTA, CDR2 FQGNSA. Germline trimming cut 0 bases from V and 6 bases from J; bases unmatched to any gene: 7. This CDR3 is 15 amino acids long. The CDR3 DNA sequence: TGTGCCAGCAGCTTAGCAGGGGGCGCCGTAGATGGCTACACCTTC. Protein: CASSLAGGAVDGYTF.

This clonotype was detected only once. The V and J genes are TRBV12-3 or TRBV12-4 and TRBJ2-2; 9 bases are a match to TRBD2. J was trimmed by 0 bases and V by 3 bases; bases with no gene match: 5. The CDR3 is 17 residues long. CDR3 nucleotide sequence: TGTGCCAGCAGTTTGCTAGCGGGGCCCTCGAACACCGGGGAGCTGTTTTTT. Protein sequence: CASSLLAGPSNTGELFF.

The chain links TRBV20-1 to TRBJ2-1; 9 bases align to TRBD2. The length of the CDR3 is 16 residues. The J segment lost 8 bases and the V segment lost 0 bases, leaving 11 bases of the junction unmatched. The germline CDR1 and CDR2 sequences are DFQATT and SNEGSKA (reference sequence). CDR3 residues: CSARDRGSGSFDEQFF. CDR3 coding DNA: TGCAGTGCTAGAGATCGGGGTAGCGGGAGCTTTGATGAGCAGTTCTTC.

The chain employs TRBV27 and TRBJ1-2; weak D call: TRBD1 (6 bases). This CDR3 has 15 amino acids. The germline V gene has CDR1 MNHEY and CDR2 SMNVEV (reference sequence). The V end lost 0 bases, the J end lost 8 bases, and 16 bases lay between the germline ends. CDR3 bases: TGTGCCAGCAGTTTATCTGGACGGGGGGCTCGGGGCTACACCTTC. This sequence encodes CASSLSGRGARGYTF.

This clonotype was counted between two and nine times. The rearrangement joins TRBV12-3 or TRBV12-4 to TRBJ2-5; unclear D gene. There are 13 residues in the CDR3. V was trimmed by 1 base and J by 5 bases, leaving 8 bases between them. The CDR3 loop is CASSLVLGETQYF. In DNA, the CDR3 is TGTGCCAGCAGTTTAGTCCTTGGGGAGACCCAGTACTTC.

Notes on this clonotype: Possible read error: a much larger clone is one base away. CDR3 nucleotide sequence: TGTGCCAGCAGCTTCGTAGGTTCCGGGGCCAACGTCCTGACTTTC. Translation: CASSFVGSGANVLTF. The chain recombines TRBV7-9 with TRBJ2-6; D is undetermined. V lost 3 bases and J 4 bases, leaving 10 bases between the germline ends. CDR3 length: 15 residues. Germline values: CDR1 SEHNR, CDR2 FQNEAQ (reference sequence).

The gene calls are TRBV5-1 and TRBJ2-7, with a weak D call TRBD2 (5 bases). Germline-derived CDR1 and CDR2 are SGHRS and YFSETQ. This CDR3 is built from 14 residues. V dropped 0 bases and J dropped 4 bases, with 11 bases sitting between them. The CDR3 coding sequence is TGCGCCAGCAGCTTGGCCGAATCGGGGTACGAGCAGTACTTC. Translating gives CASSLAESGYEQYF.

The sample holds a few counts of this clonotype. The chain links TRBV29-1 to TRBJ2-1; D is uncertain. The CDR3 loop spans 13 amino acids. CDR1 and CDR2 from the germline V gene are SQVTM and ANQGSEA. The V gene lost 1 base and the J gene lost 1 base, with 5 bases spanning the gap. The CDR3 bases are TGCAGCGTTGAAGCAGGATCCTACAATGAGCAGTTCTTC. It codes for CSVEAGSYNEQFF.

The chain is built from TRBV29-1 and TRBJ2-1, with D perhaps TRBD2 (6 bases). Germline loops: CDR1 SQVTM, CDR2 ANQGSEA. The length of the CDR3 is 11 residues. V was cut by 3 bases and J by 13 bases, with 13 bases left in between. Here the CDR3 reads CSVESGGTQFF. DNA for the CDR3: TGCAGCGTTGAGTCTGGAGGGACCCAGTTCTTC.

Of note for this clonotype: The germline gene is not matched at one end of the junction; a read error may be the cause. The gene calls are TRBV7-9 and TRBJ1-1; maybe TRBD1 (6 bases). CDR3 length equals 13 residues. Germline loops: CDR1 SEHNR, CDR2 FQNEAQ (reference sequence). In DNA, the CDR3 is TGTGTCAGCAGCCGACAGGTGGGCACTGAAGCTTTCTTT. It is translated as CVSSRQVGTEAFF.

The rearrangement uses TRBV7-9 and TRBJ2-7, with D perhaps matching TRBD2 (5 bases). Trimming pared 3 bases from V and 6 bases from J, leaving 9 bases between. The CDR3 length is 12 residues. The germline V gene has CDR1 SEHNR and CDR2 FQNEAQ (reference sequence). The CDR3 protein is CASSLSSSEQYF. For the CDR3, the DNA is TGTGCCAGCAGCTTGTCTAGCAGCGAGCAGTACTTC. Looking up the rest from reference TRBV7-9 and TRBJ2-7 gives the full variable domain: DTGVSQNPRHKITKRGQNVTFRCDPISEHNRLYWYRQTLGQGPEFLTYFQNEAQLEKSRLLSDRFSAERPKGSFSTLEIQRTEQGDSAMYLCASSLSSSEQYFGPGTRLTVT.

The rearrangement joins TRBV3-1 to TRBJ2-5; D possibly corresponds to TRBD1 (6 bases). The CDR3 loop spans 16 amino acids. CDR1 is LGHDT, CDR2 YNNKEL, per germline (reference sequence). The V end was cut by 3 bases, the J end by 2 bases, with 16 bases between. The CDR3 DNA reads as TGTGCCAGCAGCCACCCAGGGGCGGGCCCTCAAGAGACCCAGTACTTC. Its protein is CASSHPGAGPQETQYF.